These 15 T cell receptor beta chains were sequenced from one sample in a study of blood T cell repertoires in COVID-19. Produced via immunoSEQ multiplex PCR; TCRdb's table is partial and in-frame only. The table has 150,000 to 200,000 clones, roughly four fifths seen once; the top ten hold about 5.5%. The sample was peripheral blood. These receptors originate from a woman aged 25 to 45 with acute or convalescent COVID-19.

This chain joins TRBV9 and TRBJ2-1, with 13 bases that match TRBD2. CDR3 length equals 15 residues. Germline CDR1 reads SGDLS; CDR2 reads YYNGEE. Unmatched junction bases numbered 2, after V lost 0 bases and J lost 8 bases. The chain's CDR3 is CASSVGTSGSYEQFF. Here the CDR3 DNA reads TGTGCCAGCAGCGTAGGGACTAGCGGGAGCTATGAGCAGTTCTTC.

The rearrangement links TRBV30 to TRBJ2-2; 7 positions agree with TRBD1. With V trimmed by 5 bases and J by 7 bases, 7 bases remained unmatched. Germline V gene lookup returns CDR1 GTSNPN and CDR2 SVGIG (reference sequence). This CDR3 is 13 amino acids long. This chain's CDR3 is CAWATGMNGELFF. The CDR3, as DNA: TGTGCCTGGGCGACAGGGATGAACGGGGAGCTGTTTTTT.

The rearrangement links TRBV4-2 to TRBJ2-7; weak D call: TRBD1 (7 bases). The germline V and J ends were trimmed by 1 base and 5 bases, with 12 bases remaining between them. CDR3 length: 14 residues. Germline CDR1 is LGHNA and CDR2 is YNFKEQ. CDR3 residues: CASSQAAGGNEQYF. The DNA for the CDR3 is TGTGCCAGCAGCCAAGCGGCAGGGGGGAACGAGCAGTACTTC.

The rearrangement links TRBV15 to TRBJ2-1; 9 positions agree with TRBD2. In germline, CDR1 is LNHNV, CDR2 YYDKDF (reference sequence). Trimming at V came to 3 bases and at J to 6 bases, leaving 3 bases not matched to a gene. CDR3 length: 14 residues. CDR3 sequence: CATSSSSGVNEQFF. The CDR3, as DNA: TGTGCCACCAGCAGCTCTAGCGGGGTCAATGAGCAGTTCTTC.

CDR3 nucleotide sequence: TGCGCCAGCAGAGAGGCTAGCGGGGGGATTACTAGCACAGATACGCAGTATTTT. Encoded protein: CASREASGGITSTDTQYF. V is TRBV5-1 and J is TRBJ2-3; 11 nucleotides match TRBD2. There are 18 residues in the CDR3. Germline V gene sequence: CDR1 SGHRS, CDR2 YFSETQ. With V trimmed by 5 bases and J by 0 bases, 11 bases remained unmatched.

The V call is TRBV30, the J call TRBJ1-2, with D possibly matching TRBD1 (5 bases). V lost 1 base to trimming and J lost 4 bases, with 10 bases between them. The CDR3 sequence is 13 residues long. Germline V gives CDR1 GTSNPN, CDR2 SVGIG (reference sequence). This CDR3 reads CAWSEQAFYGYTF. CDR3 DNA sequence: TGTGCCTGGAGTGAACAGGCGTTCTATGGCTACACCTTC.

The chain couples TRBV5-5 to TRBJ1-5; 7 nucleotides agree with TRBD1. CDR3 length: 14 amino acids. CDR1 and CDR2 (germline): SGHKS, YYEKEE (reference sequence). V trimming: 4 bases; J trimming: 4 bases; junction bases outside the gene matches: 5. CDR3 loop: CASSPTGFNQPQHF. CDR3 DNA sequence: TGTGCCAGCAGCCCGACAGGGTTTAATCAGCCCCAGCATTTT.

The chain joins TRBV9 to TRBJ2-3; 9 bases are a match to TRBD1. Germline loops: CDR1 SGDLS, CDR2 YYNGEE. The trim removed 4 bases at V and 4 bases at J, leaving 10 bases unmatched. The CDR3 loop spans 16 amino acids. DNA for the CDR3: TGTGCCAGCAGCCTAGGGACAGGGTCACGGCCAGATACGCAGTATTTT. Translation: CASSLGTGSRPDTQYF.

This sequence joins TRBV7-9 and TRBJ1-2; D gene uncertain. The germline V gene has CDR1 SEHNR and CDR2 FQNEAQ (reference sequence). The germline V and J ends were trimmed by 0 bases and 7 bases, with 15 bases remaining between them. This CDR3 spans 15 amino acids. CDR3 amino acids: CASSLALRAAGGYTF. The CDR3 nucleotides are TGTGCCAGCAGCTTAGCGCTAAGAGCTGCTGGTGGCTACACCTTC.

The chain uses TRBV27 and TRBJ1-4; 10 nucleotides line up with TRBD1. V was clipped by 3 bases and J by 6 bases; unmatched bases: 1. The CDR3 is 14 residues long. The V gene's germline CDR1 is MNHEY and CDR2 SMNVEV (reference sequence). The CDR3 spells CASSLGQGYEKLFF. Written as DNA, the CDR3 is TGTGCCAGCAGTTTGGGACAGGGGTATGAAAAACTGTTTTTT.

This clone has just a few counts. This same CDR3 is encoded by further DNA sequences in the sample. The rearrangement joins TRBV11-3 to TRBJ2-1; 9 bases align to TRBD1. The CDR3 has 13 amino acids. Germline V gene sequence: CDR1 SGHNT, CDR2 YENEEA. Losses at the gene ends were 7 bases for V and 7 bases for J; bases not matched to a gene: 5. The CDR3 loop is CASKTGGSNEQFF. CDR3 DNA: TGTGCCAGCAAGACAGGGGGGTCGAATGAGCAGTTCTTC.

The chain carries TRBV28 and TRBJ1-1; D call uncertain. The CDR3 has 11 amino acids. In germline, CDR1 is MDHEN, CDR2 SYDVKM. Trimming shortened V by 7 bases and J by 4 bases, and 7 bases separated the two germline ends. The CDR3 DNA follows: TGTGCCAGCAATGAGGCCACTGAAGCTTTCTTT. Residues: CASNEATEAFF.

The CDR3 is CASSSRGGTEAFF. CDR3 DNA sequence: TGTGCCAGCAGCTCCCGAGGTGGCACTGAAGCTTTCTTT. The V and J genes are TRBV9 and TRBJ1-1; D not certain. CDR1 and CDR2 (germline): SGDLS, YYNGEE. V shed 4 bases and J shed 4 bases, with 11 bases lying between them. The CDR3 covers 13 residues. The entire variable domain, with the rest obtained from reference TRBV9 and TRBJ1-1, is as follows: DSGVTQTPKHLITATGQRVTLRCSPRSGDLSVYWYQQSLDQGLQFLIQYYNGEERAKGNILERFSAQQFPDLHSELNLSSLELGDSALYFCASSSRGGTEAFFGQGTRLTVV.

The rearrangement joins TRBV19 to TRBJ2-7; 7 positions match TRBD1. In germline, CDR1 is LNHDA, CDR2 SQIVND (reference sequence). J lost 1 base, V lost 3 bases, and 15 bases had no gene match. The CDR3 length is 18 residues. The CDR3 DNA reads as TGTGCCAGTAGTATCCTAAGTCCGGGACAGCAACAATCCTACGAGCAGTACTTC. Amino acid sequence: CASSILSPGQQQSYEQYF.

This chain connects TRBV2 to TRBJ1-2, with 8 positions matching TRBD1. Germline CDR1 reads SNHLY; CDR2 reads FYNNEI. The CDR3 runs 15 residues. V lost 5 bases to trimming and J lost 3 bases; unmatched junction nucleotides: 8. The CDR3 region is CASSPGQDVYYGYTF. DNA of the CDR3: TGTGCCAGCAGTCCGGGACAGGATGTTTACTATGGCTACACCTTC.